This T cell receptor (beta chain) was observed in a study of T cell changes during pregnancy in multiple sclerosis. Germline-derived CDR1 and CDR2 are SEHNR and FQNEAQ (reference sequence). Trimming pared 0 bases from V and 6 bases from J, leaving 11 bases between. This CDR3 has 14 amino acids. The repertoire was sequenced with immunoSEQ multiplex PCR; TCRdb's copy has only in-frame clones and lacks some. The sample lists 50,000 to 65,000 clones; less than 95% were seen once. The TCR comes from a female donor in good health, enrolled as a control in a pregnancy study. The starting material was peripheral blood, obtained in the third trimester of pregnancy. The chain couples TRBV7-9 to TRBJ1-2, with unresolved D. CDR3 nucleotide sequence: TGTGCCAGCAGCTTAGCGAAACCTAGCGATGGCTACACCTTC. It yields the protein CASSLAKPSDGYTF. Complete variable domain (other parts from reference TRBV7-9 and TRBJ1-2): DTGVSQNPRHKITKRGQNVTFRCDPISEHNRLYWYRQTLGQGPEFLTYFQNEAQLEKSRLLSDRFSAERPKGSFSTLEIQRTEQGDSAMYLCASSLAKPSDGYTFGSGTRLTVV.